These 14 T cell receptor beta chains originate from one sample sequenced in a study of cytomegalovirus exposure and HLA in healthy donors. PCR was performed using 60 Vbeta and 13 Jbeta primers. The table came from immunoSEQ multiplex PCR; TCRdb's copy has only in-frame clones and leaves some out. The sample lists about 130,000 clones; around 77% were seen once. The sequenced material came from PBMCs. The receptors derive from a man younger than 40 in good health.

Written as DNA, the CDR3 is TGTGCCAGCCAGGGATATGAAAAACTGTTTTTT. It is translated as CASQGYEKLFF. The rearrangement joins TRBV25-1 to TRBJ1-4, with a possible D match to TRBD1 (5 bases). Between the trimmed V and J ends, which lost 8 bases and 6 bases, there was a span of 7 bases. The CDR3 runs to 11 residues. Germline loops: CDR1 MGHDK, CDR2 SYGVNS.

The chain joins TRBV28 to TRBJ1-6, with unresolved D. The CDR3 covers 15 residues. V lost 8 bases and J lost 10, with 21 bases in between. Germline CDR1 is MDHEN and CDR2 is SYDVKM. The CDR3 loop is CASAFPDSRSSPLHF. CDR3 nucleotide sequence: TGTGCCAGCGCTTTCCCAGATAGTCGGAGCTCACCCCTCCACTTT. Complete variable domain (other parts from reference TRBV28 and TRBJ1-6): DVKVTQSSRYLVKRTGEKVFLECVQDMDHENMFWYRQDPGLGLRLIYFSYDVKMKEKGDIPEGYSVSREKKERFSLILESASTNQTSMYLCASAFPDSRSSPLHFGNGTRLTVT.

The chain carries TRBV7-9 and TRBJ2-3; D gene ambiguous. This CDR3 contains 15 residues. Trimming removed 3 bases from V and 0 bases from J, with 10 bases in between. Germline loops: CDR1 SEHNR, CDR2 FQNEAQ (reference sequence). This chain's CDR3 is CASSLWLSSTDTQYF. The CDR3 DNA sequence: TGTGCCAGCAGCTTGTGGCTCTCTAGCACAGATACGCAGTATTTT.

V gene TRBV30 combines with J gene TRBJ2-3; TRBD1 is a possible D gene (5 bases). V lost 0 bases, J lost 4 bases, and 5 bases lay in between. CDR3 size: 12 residues. Germline V gives CDR1 GTSNPN, CDR2 SVGIG (reference sequence). Written as DNA, the CDR3 is TGTGCCTGGAGTGTAGGGGCAGATACGCAGTATTTT. Its protein is CAWSVGADTQYF.

The rearrangement uses TRBV6-5 and TRBJ1-6, with 7 bases matching TRBD1. Germline V gene sequence: CDR1 MNHEY, CDR2 SVGAGI. V was clipped by 2 bases and J by 10 bases; unmatched bases: 8. CDR3 size: 15 residues. CDR3 amino acids: CASSYLHRGESPLHF. The CDR3 coding sequence is TGTGCCAGCAGTTACCTTCACAGGGGAGAATCACCCCTCCACTTT.

The chain combines TRBV11-2 with TRBJ2-3; 11 bases line up with TRBD2. Trimming at V came to 3 bases and at J to 3 bases, leaving 2 bases not matched to a gene. CDR1 and CDR2 (germline): SGHAT, FQNNGV. The CDR3 contains 15 residues. Here the CDR3 reads CASSFSGRGTDTQYF. CDR3 nucleotides: TGTGCCAGCAGCTTTAGCGGGAGGGGAACAGATACGCAGTATTTT. The complete variable domain, with remaining parts taken from reference TRBV11-2 and TRBJ2-3, reads EAGVAQSPRYKIIEKRQSVAFWCNPISGHATLYWYQQILGQGPKLLIQFQNNGVVDDSQLPKDRFSAERLKGVDSTLKIQPAKLEDSAVYLCASSFSGRGTDTQYFGPGTRLTVL.

The gene calls are TRBV5-4 and TRBJ1-1; 7 bases match TRBD1. The CDR3 totals 14 residues. Germline V gene sequence: CDR1 SGHNT, CDR2 YYREEE (reference sequence). After removal of 4 bases from V and 5 bases from J, the junction contained 8 bases not matched to a gene. The CDR3 loop is CASSRGTDETEAFF. The CDR3 DNA sequence: TGTGCCAGCAGCCGCGGGACAGACGAGACTGAAGCTTTCTTT.

The J gene is TRBJ2-7, the V gene TRBV6-6; 8 bases align to TRBD1. Trimming at V came to 4 bases and at J to 3 bases, leaving 8 bases not matched to a gene. The CDR3 contains 15 residues. Germline lookup yields CDR1 MNHNY and CDR2 SVGAGI (reference sequence). CDR3 region: CASSSPDRALYEQYF. CDR3 DNA: TGTGCCAGCAGTTCCCCGGACAGGGCCCTCTACGAGCAGTACTTC.

The chain uses TRBV28 and TRBJ2-7; D might be TRBD1 (6 bases). The CDR3 totals 14 residues. V was clipped by 5 bases and J by 3 bases, with 14 bases between them. Germline CDR1 MDHEN, CDR2 SYDVKM. The CDR3 sequence is CASSPRDTSYEQYF. CDR3 nucleotide sequence: TGTGCCAGCAGTCCCCGGGACACAAGCTACGAGCAGTACTTC. The whole variable domain, filled in from reference TRBV28 and TRBJ2-7, reads DVKVTQSSRYLVKRTGEKVFLECVQDMDHENMFWYRQDPGLGLRLIYFSYDVKMKEKGDIPEGYSVSREKKERFSLILESASTNQTSMYLCASSPRDTSYEQYFGPGTRLTVT.

This chain uses TRBV5-6 with TRBJ1-1; weak D call: TRBD1 (5 bases). The germline V gene has CDR1 SGHDT and CDR2 YYEEEE. This CDR3 has 17 amino acids. Trimming removed 1 base at V and 2 bases at J, with 18 bases between. The CDR3 reads CASSLYRGRPTNTEAFF. The CDR3 DNA reads as TGTGCCAGCAGCTTGTATAGGGGTAGGCCTACAAACACTGAAGCTTTCTTT. The whole variable domain, filled in from reference TRBV5-6 and TRBJ1-1, reads DAGVTQSPTHLIKTRGQQVTLRCSPKSGHDTVSWYQQALGQGPQFIFQYYEEEERQRGNFPDRFSGHQFPNYSSELNVNALLLGDSALYLCASSLYRGRPTNTEAFFGQGTRLTVV.

The chain has TRBV28 and TRBJ2-7; tentatively, D is TRBD2 (6 bases). This CDR3 is built from 13 residues. Germline assignment: CDR1 MDHEN and CDR2 SYDVKM. Trimming removed 8 bases at V and 3 bases at J, with 14 bases between. The CDR3 reads CASEGLLNYEQYF. CDR3 DNA sequence: TGTGCCAGCGAGGGACTTTTAAACTACGAGCAGTACTTC.

The chain recombines TRBV28 with TRBJ1-2; 7 bases align to TRBD1. V was clipped by 5 bases and J by 14 bases; unmatched bases: 17. Germline lookup yields CDR1 MDHEN and CDR2 SYDVKM. This CDR3 region has 14 residues. The chain's CDR3 is CASSLPPGQSDRTF. The CDR3 DNA reads TGTGCCAGCAGTCTCCCACCGGGACAGTCTGATAGGACCTTC.

This chain links TRBV18 with TRBJ1-1, with D tentatively TRBD1 (6 bases). Germline CDR1 is KGHSH and CDR2 is LQKENI. Trimming took 1 base from V and 0 from J, leaving 12 bases between them. The CDR3 is 16 residues long. The DNA of the CDR3 is TGTGCCAGCTCACCACGGGGGCCCAAAATGAACACTGAAGCTTTCTTT. Translated: CASSPRGPKMNTEAFF.

This clone was detected once. The chain uses TRBV6-6 and TRBJ2-7; D may be TRBD1 (5 bases). The V gene's germline CDR1 is MNHNY and CDR2 SVGAGI (reference sequence). V was clipped by 1 base and J by 3 bases, with 7 bases between them. The CDR3 is made up of 13 amino acids. The CDR3 sequence is CASSYWQGYEQYF. The CDR3 coding sequence is TGTGCCAGCAGTTACTGGCAGGGCTACGAGCAGTACTTC.